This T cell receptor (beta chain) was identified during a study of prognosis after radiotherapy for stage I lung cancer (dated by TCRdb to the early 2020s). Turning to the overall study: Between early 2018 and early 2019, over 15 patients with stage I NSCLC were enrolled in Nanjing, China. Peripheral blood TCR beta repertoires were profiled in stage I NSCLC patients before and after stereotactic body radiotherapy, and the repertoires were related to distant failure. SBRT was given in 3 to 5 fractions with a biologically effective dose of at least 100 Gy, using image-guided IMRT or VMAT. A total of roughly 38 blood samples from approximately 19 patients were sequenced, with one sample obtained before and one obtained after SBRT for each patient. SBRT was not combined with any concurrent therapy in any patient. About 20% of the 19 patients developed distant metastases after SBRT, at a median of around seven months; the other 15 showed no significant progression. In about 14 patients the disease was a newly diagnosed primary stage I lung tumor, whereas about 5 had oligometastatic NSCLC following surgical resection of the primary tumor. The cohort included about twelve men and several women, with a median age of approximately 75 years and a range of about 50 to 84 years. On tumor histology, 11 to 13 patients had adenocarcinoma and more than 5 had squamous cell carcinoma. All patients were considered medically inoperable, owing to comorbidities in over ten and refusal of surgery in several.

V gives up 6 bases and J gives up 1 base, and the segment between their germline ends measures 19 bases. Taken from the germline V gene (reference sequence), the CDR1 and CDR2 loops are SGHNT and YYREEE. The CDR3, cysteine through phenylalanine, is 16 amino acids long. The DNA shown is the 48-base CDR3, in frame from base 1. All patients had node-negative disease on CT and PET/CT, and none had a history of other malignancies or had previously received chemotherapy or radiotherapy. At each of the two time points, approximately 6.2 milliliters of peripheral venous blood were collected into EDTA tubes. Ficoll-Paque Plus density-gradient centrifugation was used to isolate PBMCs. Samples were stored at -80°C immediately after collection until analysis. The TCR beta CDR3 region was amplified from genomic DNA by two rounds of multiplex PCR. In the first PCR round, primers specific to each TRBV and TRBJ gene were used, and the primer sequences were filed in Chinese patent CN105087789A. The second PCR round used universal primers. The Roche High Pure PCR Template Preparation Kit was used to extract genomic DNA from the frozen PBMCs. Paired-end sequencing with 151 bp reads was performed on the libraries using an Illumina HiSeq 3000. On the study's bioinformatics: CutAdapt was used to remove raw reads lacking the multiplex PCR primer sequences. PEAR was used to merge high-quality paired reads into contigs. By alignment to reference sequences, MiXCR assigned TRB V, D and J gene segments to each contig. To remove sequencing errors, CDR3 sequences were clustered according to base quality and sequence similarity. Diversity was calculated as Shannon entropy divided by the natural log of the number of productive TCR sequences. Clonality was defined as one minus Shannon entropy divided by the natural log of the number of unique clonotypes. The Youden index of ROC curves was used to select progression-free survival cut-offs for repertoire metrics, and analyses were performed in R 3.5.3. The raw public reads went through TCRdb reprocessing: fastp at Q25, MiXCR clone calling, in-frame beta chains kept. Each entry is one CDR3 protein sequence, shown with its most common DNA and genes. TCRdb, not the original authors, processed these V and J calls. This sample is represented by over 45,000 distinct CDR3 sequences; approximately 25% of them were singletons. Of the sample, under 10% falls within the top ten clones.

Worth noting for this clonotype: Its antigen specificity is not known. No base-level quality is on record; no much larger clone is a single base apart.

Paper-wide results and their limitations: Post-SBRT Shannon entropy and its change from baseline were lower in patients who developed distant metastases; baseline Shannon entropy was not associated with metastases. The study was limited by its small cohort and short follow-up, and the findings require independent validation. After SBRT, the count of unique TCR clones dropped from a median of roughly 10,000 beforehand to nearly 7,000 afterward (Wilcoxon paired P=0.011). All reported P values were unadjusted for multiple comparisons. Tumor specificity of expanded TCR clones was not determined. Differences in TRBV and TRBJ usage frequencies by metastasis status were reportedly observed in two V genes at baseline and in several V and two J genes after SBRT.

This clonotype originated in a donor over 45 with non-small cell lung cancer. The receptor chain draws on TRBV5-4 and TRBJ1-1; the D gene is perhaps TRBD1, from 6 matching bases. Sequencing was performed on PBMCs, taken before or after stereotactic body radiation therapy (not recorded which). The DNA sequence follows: TGTGCCAGCAACCCGAGGGCAGGGGTATCGAACACTGAAGCTTTCTTT. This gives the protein CASNPRAGVSNTEAFF.